This T cell receptor beta chain was documented in a study of blood T cell repertoires in COVID-19 (dated by TCRdb to 2018 to 2021). Turning to the overall study: Collaborator samples came from the United States, Italy and Spain and covered acute and convalescent phases of COVID-19. The material from the prospective study consisted of cDNA or gDNA derived from T cells, B-cell-depleted T cells, or PBMCs. Subjects who had been exposed to COVID-19, were actively infected with it, or had recovered from it provided the deeply sampled blood TCRbeta repertoires that made up the dataset. The repertoires were released in a freely available public database meant as a resource for research on the immune response to SARS-CoV-2. The samples were drawn from two sources: the first 160 participants of the ongoing ImmuneRACE study, and fewer than 1,500 subjects contributed by 6 global collaborators. Sample metadata almost always included a de-identified subject ID, COVID-19 status, age in years and sex. Where HLA class I and class II types were available, the types were taken from metadata supplied by the sample provider, not from assay-based typing. Overall study outcomes, separate from this receptor: The amount of clinical and demographic metadata varied by source and participant and was provided uncurated.

This clone was seen only a few times. Its recognized antigen is unknown. The sample holds no much larger clone one base away, and base qualities are not on file. Participants in the prospective study were enrolled through a virtual design, were aged roughly 18 to 100 years, and lived in fewer than 30 United States geographic areas. In the prospective study, participants were assigned to cohorts based on the clinical history participants reported in a screening survey and a study questionnaire. A participant counted as exposed if, within 2 weeks of entering the study, that participant had been in contact with someone who had a PCR-confirmed or clinician-diagnosed COVID-19 case. In the prospective study, mobile phlebotomists collected whole blood, serum and a nasopharyngeal or oropharyngeal swab from each participant. Additional blood draws and questionnaires over an approximately 2-month period could optionally be provided by prospective study participants. Blood samples from the prospective study were shipped frozen or at room temperature prior to DNA extraction.

CDR1 and CDR2 were assigned from the germline V gene as SNHLY and FYNNEI. Clipping removes 6 bases from V and 3 bases from J, with 10 as the unmatched junction base count. From its cysteine to its phenylalanine, the CDR3 spans 15 amino acids. Only the CDR3 DNA is retained, 45 bases long and in frame from the first base. TCRbeta CDR3 regions were amplified from genomic DNA by means of the immunoSEQ Assay, a bias-controlled multiplex PCR. The study's own analysis went as follows. The number of nucleated cells in each sample was estimated by amplification of reference gene primers within the assay. To quantify the absolute abundance of each unique TCRbeta CDR3 rearrangement, sequence reads were collapsed and filtered. For each sample, productive Simpson clonality was calculated as the square root of Simpson's diversity index over productive rearrangements. TCRdb's version of the immuneACCESS table is confined to in-frame rearrangements and falls short of the full clone set. An unresolved V gene accounts for under half of the shortfall where checked; the remainder is of unknown origin. V and J calls and clone size are copied from that table; D and trimming were computed from the DNA. The sample profile shows some 190,000 clones; approximately 80% of them were found once. The ten largest make up approximately 15% of the sample.

The sequence is built from TRBV2 and TRBJ2-5, with 7 middle bases fitting TRBD2. The source material was PBMCs or T cells enriched from blood (not recorded which). This TCR was sampled from a man in his 60s who had been exposed to COVID-19. The CDR3 has the sequence CASRGGTPLKETQYF. Read as DNA, the sequence is TGTGCCAGCAGGGGAGGGACCCCCCTAAAAGAGACCCAGTACTTC.